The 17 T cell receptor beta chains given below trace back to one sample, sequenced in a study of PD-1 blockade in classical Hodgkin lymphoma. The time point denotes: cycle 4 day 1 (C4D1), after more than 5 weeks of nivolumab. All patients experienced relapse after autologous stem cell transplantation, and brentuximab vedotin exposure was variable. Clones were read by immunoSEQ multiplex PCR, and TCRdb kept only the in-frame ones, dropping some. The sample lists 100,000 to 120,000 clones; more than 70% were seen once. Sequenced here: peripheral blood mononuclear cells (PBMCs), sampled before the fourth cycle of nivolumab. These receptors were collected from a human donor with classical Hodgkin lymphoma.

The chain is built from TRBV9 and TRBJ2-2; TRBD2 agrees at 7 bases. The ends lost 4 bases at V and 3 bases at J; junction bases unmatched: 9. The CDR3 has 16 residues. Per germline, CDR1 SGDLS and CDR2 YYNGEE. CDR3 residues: CASSPQGGSDTGELFF. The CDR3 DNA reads TGTGCCAGCAGCCCCCAGGGCGGGAGTGACACCGGGGAGCTGTTTTTT.

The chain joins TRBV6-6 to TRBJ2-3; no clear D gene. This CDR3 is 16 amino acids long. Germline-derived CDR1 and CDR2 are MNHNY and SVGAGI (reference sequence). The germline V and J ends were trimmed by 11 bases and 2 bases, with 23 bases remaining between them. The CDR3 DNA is TGTGCCTCCCAAAGCCTTGGCTTGCCTCACACAGATACGCAGTATTTT. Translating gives CASQSLGLPHTDTQYF.

CDR3 bases: TGTGCCAGCAGTTTTGGGACAGGGTACACTGAAGCTTTCTTT. It encodes CASSFGTGYTEAFF. The chain recombines TRBV28 with TRBJ1-1; 9 bases line up with TRBD1. The CDR3 loop spans 14 amino acids. Trimming at V came to 3 bases and at J to 3 bases, leaving 2 bases not matched to a gene. Per germline, CDR1 MDHEN and CDR2 SYDVKM.

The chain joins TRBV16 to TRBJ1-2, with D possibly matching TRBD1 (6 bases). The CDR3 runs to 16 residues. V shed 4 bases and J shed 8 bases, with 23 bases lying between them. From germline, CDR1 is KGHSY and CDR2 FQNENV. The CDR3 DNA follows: TGTGCCAGCAGCCCCGCTCGGGGGGGCGAGCCGTTCGGCTACACCTTC. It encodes CASSPARGGEPFGYTF.

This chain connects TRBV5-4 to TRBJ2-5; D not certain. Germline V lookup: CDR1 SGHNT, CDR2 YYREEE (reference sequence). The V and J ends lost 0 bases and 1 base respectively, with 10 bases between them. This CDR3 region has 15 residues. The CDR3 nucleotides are TGTGCCAGCAGCTTGGACAGTTTGCCCCAAGAGACCCAGTACTTC. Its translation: CASSLDSLPQETQYF.

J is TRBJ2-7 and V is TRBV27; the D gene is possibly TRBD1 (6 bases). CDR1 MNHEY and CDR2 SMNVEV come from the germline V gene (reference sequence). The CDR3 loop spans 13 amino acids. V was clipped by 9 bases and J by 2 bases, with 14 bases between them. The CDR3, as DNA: TGTGCCAGTACGCGAGCAGGGGCCTACGAGCAGTACTTC. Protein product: CASTRAGAYEQYF.

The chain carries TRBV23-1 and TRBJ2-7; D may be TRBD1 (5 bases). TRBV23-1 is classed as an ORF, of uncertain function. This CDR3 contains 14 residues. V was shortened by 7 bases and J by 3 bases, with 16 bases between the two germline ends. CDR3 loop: CASTKDTRRYEQYF. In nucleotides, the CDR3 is TGCGCCAGCACCAAGGACACGCGTCGCTACGAGCAGTACTTC.

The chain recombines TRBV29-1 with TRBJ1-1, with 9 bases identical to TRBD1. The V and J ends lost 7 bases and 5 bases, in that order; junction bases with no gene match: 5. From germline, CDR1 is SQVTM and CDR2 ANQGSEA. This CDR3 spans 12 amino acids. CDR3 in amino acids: CSAGGQGTEAFF. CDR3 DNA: TGCAGCGCGGGGGGACAGGGTACTGAAGCTTTCTTT.

The CDR3 region has the DNA TGTGCCAGCAGCCAATCCGTGGCGGGCCGTCCCTACGAGCAGTACTTC. Protein product: CASSQSVAGRPYEQYF. The chain joins TRBV16 to TRBJ2-7; a weak D match, TRBD2 (5 bases). Germline V gene lookup returns CDR1 KGHSY and CDR2 FQNENV. The CDR3 length is 16 residues. Trimming shortened V by 0 bases and J by 2 bases, and 14 bases separated the two germline ends.

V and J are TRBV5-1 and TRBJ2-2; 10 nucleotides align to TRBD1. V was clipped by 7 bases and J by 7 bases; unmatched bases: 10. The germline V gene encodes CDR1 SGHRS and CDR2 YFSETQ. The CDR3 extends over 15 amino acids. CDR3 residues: CASPLDRGVDGELFF. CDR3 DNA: TGCGCCAGCCCACTGGACAGGGGGGTGGACGGGGAGCTGTTTTTT.

The CDR3 region has the DNA TGCGCCAGCAGCCACCTCCCCGGGACAGGGCTCCTCGAGCAGTACTTC. This sequence encodes CASSHLPGTGLLEQYF. V usage is TRBV4-1 and J usage is TRBJ2-7; 9 bases are shared with TRBD1. The CDR3 is 16 amino acids. V lost 3 bases to trimming and J lost 6 bases; unmatched junction nucleotides: 12. Germline V gene sequence: CDR1 MGHRA, CDR2 YSYEKL.

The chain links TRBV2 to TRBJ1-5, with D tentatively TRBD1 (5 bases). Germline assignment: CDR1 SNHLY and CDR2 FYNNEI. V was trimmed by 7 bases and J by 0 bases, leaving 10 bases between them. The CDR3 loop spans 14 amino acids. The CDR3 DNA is TGTGCCAGCAAATGGGACTATAGCAATCAGCCCCAGCATTTT. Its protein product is CASKWDYSNQPQHF.

The CDR3 is CASSPGSRNTEAFF. In DNA form, the CDR3 reads TGCGCCAGCAGCCCCGGGAGCAGGAACACTGAAGCTTTCTTT. V and J are TRBV5-1 and TRBJ1-1; D uncertain. Germline V gene data show CDR1 as SGHRS and CDR2 as YFSETQ. Trimming pared 4 bases from V and 1 base from J, leaving 11 bases between. The CDR3 sequence is 14 residues long.

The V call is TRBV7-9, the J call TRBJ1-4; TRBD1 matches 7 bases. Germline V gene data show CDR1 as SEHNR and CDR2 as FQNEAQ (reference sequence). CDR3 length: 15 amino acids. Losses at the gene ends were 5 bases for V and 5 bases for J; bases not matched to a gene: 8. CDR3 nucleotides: TGTGCCAGCAGCCCGCCGACAGGGCTAAATGAAAAACTGTTTTTT. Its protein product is CASSPPTGLNEKLFF.

CDR3 DNA: TGTGCTAGTGGTCCCGGGTATAGCAATCAGCCCCAGCATTTT. This codes for CASGPGYSNQPQHF. The chain has TRBV12-5 and TRBJ1-5; D is unclear. The CDR3 loop spans 14 amino acids. CDR1 and CDR2 (germline): LGHNT, FRNRAP. Trimming removed 5 bases from V and 0 bases from J, with 8 bases in between.

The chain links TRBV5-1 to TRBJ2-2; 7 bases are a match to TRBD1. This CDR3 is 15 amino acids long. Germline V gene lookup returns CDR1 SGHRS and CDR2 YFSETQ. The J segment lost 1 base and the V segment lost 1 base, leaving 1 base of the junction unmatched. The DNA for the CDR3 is TGCGCCAGCAGCTTGAGGACAGGGAACACCGGGGAGCTGTTTTTT. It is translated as CASSLRTGNTGELFF.

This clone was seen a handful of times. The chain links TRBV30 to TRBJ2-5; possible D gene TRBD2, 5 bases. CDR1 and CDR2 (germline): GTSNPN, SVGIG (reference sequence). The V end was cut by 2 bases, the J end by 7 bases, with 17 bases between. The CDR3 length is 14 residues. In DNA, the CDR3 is TGTGCCTGGAGTCTTAGGGAGTTTCGGGGGACCCAGTACTTC. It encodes CAWSLREFRGTQYF.